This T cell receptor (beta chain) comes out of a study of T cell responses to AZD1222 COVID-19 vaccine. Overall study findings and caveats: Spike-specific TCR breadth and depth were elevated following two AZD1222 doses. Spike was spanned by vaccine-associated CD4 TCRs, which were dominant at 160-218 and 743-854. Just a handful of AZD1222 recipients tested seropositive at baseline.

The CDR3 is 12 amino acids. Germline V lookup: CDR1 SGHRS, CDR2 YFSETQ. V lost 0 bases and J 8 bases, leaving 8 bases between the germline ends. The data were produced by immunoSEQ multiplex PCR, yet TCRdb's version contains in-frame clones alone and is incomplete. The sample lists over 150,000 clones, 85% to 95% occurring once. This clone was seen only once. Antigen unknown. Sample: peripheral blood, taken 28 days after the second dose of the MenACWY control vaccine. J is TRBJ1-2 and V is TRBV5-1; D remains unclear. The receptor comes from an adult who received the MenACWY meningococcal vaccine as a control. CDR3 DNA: TGCGCCAGCAGCTTGGGGGAACCAGGCTACACCTTC. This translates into CASSLGEPGYTF.